Given below is one TCR beta chain in context. The antigen is not known. Blood sampling was done at baseline, cycle 4 day 1, and cycle 7 day 1. J lost 5 bases, V lost 3 bases, and 7 bases had no gene match. Germline CDR1 reads ENHRY; CDR2 reads SYGVKD. The CDR3 is 15 residues long. TCRdb keeps only in-frame clones here, not all; method: immunoSEQ multiplex PCR. Of about 80,000 clones in the sample, about 83% were seen once. The data were taken from a study of OX40 agonist ivuxolimab in advanced cancers. Turning to the study itself: Antecedent anti-PD-1, anti-PD-L1 or anti-CTLA-4 therapy was permissible, with around 40% having received some. Three patients got partial responses; one had hepatocellular carcinoma and two had cutaneous melanoma.

General study results and limits: Antigen specificity remained undetermined for the expanded peripheral T cells.

V gene TRBV10-3 combines with J gene TRBJ2-7, with TRBD1 matching over 10 bases. This receptor was obtained from an adult with an advanced solid tumor such as melanoma, head and neck, liver or kidney cancer. Sample: CD4+ or CD8+ T cells sorted from blood, taken in a trial of the OX40 agonist ivuxolimab. Here the CDR3 DNA reads TGTGCCATCAGTGATCCCGGGACAGGGGCCCACGAGCAGTACTTC. Translated: CAISDPGTGAHEQYF.